Below, 19 T cell receptor beta chains from the same sample are listed, as sequenced in a study of T cell changes during pregnancy in multiple sclerosis. The protocol was immunoSEQ multiplex PCR, while the TCRdb copy is restricted to in-frame clones and leaves out a portion. The sample holds approximately 34,000 clones, approximately 90% seen once. The specimen was CD8+ T cells from peripheral blood mononuclear cells, collected before pregnancy. The source is a female donor with multiple sclerosis, enrolled in a pregnancy study.

In this sample, this clone turned up a few times. V gene TRBV21-1 combines with J gene TRBJ1-3. TRBV21-1 represents a pseudogene. This CDR3 has 18 amino acids. The CDR3 spells CASSKAGGVPSSGNTIYF. The CDR3 DNA reads as TGTGCCAGCAGCAAAGCTGGGGGGGTCCCGAGCTCTGGAAACACCATATATTTT.

This clone has just a few counts. The gene calls are TRBV6-5 and TRBJ1-3; perhaps TRBD1 as D (5 bases). Germline CDR1 is MNHEY and CDR2 is SVGAGI. This CDR3 region has 16 residues. V gave up 0 bases and J gave up 1 base, with 10 bases separating them. The chain's CDR3 is CASSYSPAGSGNTIYF. CDR3 sequence (DNA): TGTGCCAGCAGTTACTCCCCGGCAGGGTCTGGAAACACCATATATTTT.

This clone appeared a single time. The chain carries TRBV6-5 and TRBJ2-1; 12 nucleotides line up with TRBD2. The ends lost 0 bases at V and 5 bases at J; junction bases unmatched: 2. The CDR3 has 16 residues. In germline, CDR1 is MNHEY, CDR2 SVGAGI. This CDR3 reads CASSYSTSGSHNEQFF. The CDR3 coding sequence is TGTGCCAGCAGTTACTCGACTAGCGGGAGCCACAATGAGCAGTTCTTC.

The chain uses TRBV7-9 and TRBJ2-2; TRBD1 is a possible D gene (6 bases). This CDR3 comprises 14 residues. V was pared by 4 bases and J by 4 bases, with 10 bases between. Germline V gene sequence: CDR1 SEHNR, CDR2 FQNEAQ (reference sequence). In DNA, the CDR3 is TGTGCCAGCAGCTGGACAGAGGCCACCGGGGAGCTGTTTTTT. It codes for CASSWTEATGELFF.

This clone was found a few times. The chain employs TRBV13 and TRBJ1-1, with D perhaps matching TRBD1 (5 bases). This CDR3 comprises 14 residues. Germline CDR1 and CDR2: PRHDT and FYEKMQ (reference sequence). Trimming took 1 base from V and 3 from J, leaving 9 bases between them. The DNA of the CDR3 is TGTGCCAGCAGCTTAGAGGGGTCGGACACTGAAGCTTTCTTT. Protein product: CASSLEGSDTEAFF.

The V gene is TRBV28, the J gene TRBJ1-1, with TRBD1 matching over 8 bases. This CDR3 is 16 amino acids long. J gave up 0 bases and V 5 bases, and 8 bases lay outside the gene matches. Germline V lookup: CDR1 MDHEN, CDR2 SYDVKM. The CDR3 loop reads CASSTHRGTVNTEAFF. CDR3 DNA: TGTGCCAGCAGTACACACAGGGGGACGGTGAACACTGAAGCTTTCTTT.

By its share, this clone is medium-sized. The chain combines TRBV6-1 with TRBJ1-1; 7 bases match TRBD1. The CDR3 is 14 residues long. Germline V gene sequence: CDR1 MNHNS, CDR2 SASEGT. The J segment lost 0 bases and the V segment lost 3 bases, leaving 1 base of the junction unmatched. The CDR3 nucleotides are TGTGCCAGCAGTGATGGGACAGTGAACACTGAAGCTTTCTTT. Translation gives CASSDGTVNTEAFF.

V gene TRBV25-1 combines with J gene TRBJ1-1, with 7 bases aligning to TRBD1. Germline V gene sequence: CDR1 MGHDK, CDR2 SYGVNS. The CDR3 loop spans 17 amino acids. J was trimmed by 2 bases and V by 0 bases; bases with no gene match: 9. The CDR3 region is CASSEYKRGRINTEAFF. In DNA form, the CDR3 reads TGTGCCAGCAGTGAATATAAGAGGGGGCGAATAAACACTGAAGCTTTCTTT. Looking up the rest from reference TRBV25-1 and TRBJ1-1 gives the full variable domain: EADIYQTPRYLVIGTGKKITLECSQTMGHDKMYWYQQDPGMELHLIHYSYGVNSTEKGDLSSESTVSRIRTEHFPLTLESARPSHTSQYLCASSEYKRGRINTEAFFGQGTRLTVV.

This chain joins TRBV9 and TRBJ2-7; 8 positions agree with TRBD2. With 3 bases clipped from V and 0 bases from J, the junction kept 8 bases outside the gene matches. CDR1 is SGDLS, CDR2 YYNGEE, per germline. The CDR3 consists of 16 residues. The DNA for the CDR3 is TGTGCCAGCAGCGAGAGCGGGGGCCGGAGCTCCTACGAGCAGTACTTC. This codes for CASSESGGRSSYEQYF.

The gene calls are TRBV30 and TRBJ1-5; D might be TRBD1 (5 bases). CDR1 is GTSNPN, CDR2 SVGIG, per germline (reference sequence). This CDR3 comprises 14 residues. Trimming took off 1 base at V and 6 bases at J, with 13 bases between the two ends. The CDR3 here is CAWSESRGSQPQHF. The CDR3 DNA reads TGTGCCTGGAGTGAGTCCCGGGGGTCTCAGCCCCAGCATTTT.

The chain is built from TRBV27 and TRBJ1-3; unclear D gene. The germline CDR1 and CDR2 sequences are MNHEY and SMNVEV (reference sequence). Deletions cut 6 bases from V and 0 bases from J, with 12 bases between. This CDR3 spans 15 amino acids. CDR3 residues: CASSADTSSGNTIYF. CDR3 bases: TGTGCCAGCAGCGCAGACACGTCCTCTGGAAACACCATATATTTT.

The CDR3 DNA is TGTGCCAGCAGTCCCGGGACAGGGAATCAGCCCCAGCATTTT. This translates into CASSPGTGNQPQHF. V gene TRBV7-6 combines with J gene TRBJ1-5, with 9 bases that match TRBD1. The germline V gene encodes CDR1 SGHVS and CDR2 FNYEAQ. This CDR3 spans 14 amino acids. V lost 6 bases, J lost 4 bases, and 4 bases stayed unmatched.

V is TRBV4-2 and J is TRBJ2-7, with D perhaps matching TRBD2 (6 bases). This CDR3 is 14 amino acids long. The germline V gene encodes CDR1 LGHNA and CDR2 YNFKEQ. Trimming cost V 6 bases and J 0 bases, with 12 bases left between them. CDR3 region: CASRGGGFSYEQYF. CDR3 nucleotides: TGTGCCAGCAGAGGTGGAGGGTTCTCCTACGAGCAGTACTTC.

The V gene is TRBV29-1, the J gene TRBJ2-3; TRBD2 aligns across 9 bases. Germline assignment: CDR1 SQVTM and CDR2 ANQGSEA. The CDR3 covers 15 residues. V shed 4 bases and J 6 bases; nucleotides not matched to a gene: 11. The CDR3 sequence: CSVAYSGGPTDTQYF. The DNA of the CDR3 is TGCAGCGTTGCTTATAGCGGGGGCCCCACGGATACGCAGTATTTT.

The chain is built from TRBV20-1 and TRBJ1-1; D is undetermined. This CDR3 contains 11 residues. Deletions cut 5 bases from V and 0 bases from J, with 4 bases between. CDR1 and CDR2 from the germline V gene are DFQATT and SNEGSKA (reference sequence). In DNA form, the CDR3 reads TGCAGTGCTGTCTTGAACACTGAAGCTTTCTTT. Residues: CSAVLNTEAFF.

The chain couples TRBV6-1 to TRBJ1-2, with D perhaps matching TRBD1 (6 bases). Trimming removed 6 bases at V and 6 bases at J, with 11 bases between. Germline-derived CDR1 and CDR2 are MNHNS and SASEGT. The CDR3 sequence is 12 residues long. CDR3 loop: CASRRDIDGYTF. In nucleotides, the CDR3 is TGTGCCAGCAGACGGGACATAGATGGCTACACCTTC.

The CDR3 is CASSYSNGAYEQYF. The CDR3 region has the DNA TGTGCCAGCAGTTACTCAAACGGGGCCTACGAGCAGTACTTC. V usage is TRBV6-5 and J usage is TRBJ2-7; tentative D call: TRBD2 (5 bases). The CDR3 is made up of 14 amino acids. V was clipped by 0 bases and J by 2 bases, with 8 bases between them. From germline, CDR1 is MNHEY and CDR2 SVGAGI.

This chain links TRBV6-5 with TRBJ2-7; 9 bases map to TRBD1. The length of the CDR3 is 14 residues. Trimming at V came to 5 bases and at J to 5 bases, leaving 7 bases not matched to a gene. In germline, CDR1 is MNHEY, CDR2 SVGAGI. CDR3 in amino acids: CASSAGTGRHEQYF. For the CDR3, the DNA is TGTGCCAGCAGTGCCGGGACAGGGCGCCACGAGCAGTACTTC.

This sequence joins TRBV29-1 and TRBJ2-1, with D possibly being TRBD1 (6 bases). Germline lookup yields CDR1 SQVTM and CDR2 ANQGSEA. The ends were cut back, 4 bases at V and 4 bases at J, with 20 bases in the middle. This CDR3 is built from 16 residues. The CDR3 bases are TGCAGCGTTGGAAACGGGACACATACATTTTACAATGAGCAGTTCTTC. Translating gives CSVGNGTHTFYNEQFF.